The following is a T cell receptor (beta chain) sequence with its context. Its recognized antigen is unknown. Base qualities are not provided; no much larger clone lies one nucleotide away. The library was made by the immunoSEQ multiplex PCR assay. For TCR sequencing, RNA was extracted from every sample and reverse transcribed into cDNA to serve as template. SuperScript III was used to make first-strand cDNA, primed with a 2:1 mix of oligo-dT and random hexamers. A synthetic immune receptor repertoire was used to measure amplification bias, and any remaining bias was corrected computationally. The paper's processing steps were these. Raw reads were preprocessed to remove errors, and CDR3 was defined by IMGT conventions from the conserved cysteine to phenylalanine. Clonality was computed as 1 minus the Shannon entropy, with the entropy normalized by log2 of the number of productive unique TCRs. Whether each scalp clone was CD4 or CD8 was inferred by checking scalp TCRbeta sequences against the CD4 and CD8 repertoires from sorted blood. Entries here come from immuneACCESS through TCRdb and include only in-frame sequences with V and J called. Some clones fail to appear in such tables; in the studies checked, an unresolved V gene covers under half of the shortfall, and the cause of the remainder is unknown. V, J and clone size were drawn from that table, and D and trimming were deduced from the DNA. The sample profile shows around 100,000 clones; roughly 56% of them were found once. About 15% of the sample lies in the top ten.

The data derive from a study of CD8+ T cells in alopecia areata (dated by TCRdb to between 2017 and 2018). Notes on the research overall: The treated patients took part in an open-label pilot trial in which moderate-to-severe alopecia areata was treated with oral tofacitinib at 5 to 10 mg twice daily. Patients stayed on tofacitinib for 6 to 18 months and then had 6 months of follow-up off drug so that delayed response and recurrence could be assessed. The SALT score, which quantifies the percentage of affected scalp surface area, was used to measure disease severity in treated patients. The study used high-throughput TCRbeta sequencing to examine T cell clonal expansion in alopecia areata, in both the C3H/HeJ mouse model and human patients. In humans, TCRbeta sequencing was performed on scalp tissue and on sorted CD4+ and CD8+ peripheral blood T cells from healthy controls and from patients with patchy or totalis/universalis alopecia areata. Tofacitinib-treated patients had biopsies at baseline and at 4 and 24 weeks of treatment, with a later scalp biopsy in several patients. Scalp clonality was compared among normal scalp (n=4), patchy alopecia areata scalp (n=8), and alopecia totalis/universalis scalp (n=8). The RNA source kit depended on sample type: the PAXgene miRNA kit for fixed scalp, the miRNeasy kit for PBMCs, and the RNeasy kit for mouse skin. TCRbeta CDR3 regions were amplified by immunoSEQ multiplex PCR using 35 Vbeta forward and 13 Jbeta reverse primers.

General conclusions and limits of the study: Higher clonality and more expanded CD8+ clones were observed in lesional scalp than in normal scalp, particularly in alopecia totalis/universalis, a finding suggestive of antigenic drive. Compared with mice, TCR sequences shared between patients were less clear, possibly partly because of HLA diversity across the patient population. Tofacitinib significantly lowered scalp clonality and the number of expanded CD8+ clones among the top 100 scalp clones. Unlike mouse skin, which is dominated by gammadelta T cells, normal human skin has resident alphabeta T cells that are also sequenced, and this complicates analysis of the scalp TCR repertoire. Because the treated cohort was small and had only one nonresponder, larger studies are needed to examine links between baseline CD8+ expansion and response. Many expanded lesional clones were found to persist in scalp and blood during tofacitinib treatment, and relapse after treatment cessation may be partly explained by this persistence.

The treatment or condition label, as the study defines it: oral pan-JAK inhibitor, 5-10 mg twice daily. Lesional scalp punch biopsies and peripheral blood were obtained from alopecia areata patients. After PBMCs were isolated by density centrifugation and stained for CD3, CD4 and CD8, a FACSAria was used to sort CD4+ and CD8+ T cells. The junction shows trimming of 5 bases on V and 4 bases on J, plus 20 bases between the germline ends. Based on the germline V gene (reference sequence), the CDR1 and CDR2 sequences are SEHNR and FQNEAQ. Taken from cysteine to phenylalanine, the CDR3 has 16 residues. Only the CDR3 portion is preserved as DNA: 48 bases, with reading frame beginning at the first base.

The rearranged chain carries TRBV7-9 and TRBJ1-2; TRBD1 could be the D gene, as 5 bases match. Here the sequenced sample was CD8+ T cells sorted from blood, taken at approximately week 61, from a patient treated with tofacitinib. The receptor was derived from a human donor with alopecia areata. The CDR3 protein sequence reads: CASSPHHGAQSYGYTF. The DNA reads TGTGCCAGCAGCCCCCATCACGGGGCGCAAAGCTATGGCTACACCTTC.